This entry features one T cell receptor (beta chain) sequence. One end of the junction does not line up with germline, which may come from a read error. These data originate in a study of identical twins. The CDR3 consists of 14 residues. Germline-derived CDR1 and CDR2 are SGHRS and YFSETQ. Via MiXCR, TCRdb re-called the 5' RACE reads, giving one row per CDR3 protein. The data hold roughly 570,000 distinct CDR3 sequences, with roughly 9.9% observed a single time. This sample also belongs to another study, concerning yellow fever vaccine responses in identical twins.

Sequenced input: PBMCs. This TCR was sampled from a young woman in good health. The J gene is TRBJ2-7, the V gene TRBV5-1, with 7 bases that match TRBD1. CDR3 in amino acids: CASRTGQVSYELYF. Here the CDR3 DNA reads TGCGCCAGCAGAACCGGACAGGTCTCCTACGAGCTGTACTTC.